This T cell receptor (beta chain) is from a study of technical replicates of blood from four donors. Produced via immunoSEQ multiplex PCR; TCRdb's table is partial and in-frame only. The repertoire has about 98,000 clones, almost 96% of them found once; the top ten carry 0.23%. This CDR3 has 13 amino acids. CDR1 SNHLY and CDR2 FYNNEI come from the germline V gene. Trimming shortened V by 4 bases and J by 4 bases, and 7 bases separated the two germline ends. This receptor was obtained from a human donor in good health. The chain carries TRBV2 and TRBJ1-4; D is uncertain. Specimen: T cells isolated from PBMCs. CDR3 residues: CASSVSVNEKLFF. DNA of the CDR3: TGTGCCAGCAGTGTCTCCGTTAATGAAAAACTGTTTTTT.